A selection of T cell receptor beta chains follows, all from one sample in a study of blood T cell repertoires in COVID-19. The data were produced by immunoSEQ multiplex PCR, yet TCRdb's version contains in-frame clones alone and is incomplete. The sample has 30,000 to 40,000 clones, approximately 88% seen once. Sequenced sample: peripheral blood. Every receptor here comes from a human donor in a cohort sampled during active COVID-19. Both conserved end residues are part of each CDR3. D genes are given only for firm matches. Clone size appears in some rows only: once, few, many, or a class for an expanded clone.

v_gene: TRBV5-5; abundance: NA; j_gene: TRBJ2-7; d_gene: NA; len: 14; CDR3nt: TGTGCCAGCAGCTTGTTGGGGAGCTCCTACGAGCAGTACTTC; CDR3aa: CASSLLGSSYEQYF
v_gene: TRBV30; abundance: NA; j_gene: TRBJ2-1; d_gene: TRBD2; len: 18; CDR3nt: TGTGCCTGGAGTCTAGGCGCGGGGGGGCGCCCCTCCTACAATGAGCAGTTCTTC; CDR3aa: CAWSLGAGGRPSYNEQFF
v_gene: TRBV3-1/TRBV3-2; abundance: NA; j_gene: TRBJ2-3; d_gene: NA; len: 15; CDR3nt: TGTGCCAGCAGCCCACGAAGAGTCTCCCCAGATACGCAGTATTTT; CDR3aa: CASSPRRVSPDTQYF
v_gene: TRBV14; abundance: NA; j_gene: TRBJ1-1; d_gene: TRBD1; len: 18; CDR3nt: TGTGCCAGCAGCCCAACTTCACGACAGGGGGCAAGGAACACTGAAGCTTTCTTT; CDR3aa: CASSPTSRQGARNTEAFF
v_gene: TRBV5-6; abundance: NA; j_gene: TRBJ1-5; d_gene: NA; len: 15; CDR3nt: TGTGCCAGCAGCCAACGAGCAATTAGCAATCAGCCCCAGCATTTT; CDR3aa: CASSQRAISNQPQHF
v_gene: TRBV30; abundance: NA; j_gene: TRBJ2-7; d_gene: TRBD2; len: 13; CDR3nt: TGTGCCTGGGCAAGCGGGGCCTCCTACGAGCAGTACTTC; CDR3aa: CAWASGASYEQYF
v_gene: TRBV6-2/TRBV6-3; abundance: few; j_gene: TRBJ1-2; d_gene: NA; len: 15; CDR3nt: TGTGCCAGCAGTTACTCGTCAGGGGACCACTATGGCTACACCTTC; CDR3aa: CASSYSSGDHYGYTF
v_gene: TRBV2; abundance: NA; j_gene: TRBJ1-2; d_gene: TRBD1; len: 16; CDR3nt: TGTGCCAGCAGTGGAGGAGGGGACAGGGGTGGCTATGGCTACACCTTC; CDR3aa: CASSGGGDRGGYGYTF
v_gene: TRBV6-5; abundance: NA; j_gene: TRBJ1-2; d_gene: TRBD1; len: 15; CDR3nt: TGTGCCAGCAGTTACGGGACAGGACATAACTATGGCTACACCTTC; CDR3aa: CASSYGTGHNYGYTF
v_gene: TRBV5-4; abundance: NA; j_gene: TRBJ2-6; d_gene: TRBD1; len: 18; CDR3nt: TGTGCCAGCAGCTTGGTTGGGACAGGGGTTGCTGGGGCCAACGTCCTGACTTTC; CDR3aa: CASSLVGTGVAGANVLTF
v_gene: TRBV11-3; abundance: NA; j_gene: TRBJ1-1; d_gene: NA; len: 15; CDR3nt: TGTGCCAGCAGCTTAGATGGAGCCTTGGGCACTGAAGCTTTCTTT; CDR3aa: CASSLDGALGTEAFF
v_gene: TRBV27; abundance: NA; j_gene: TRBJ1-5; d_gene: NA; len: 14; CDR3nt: TGTGCCAGCAGTTTACAGGGTAACAATCAGCCCCAGCATTTT; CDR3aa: CASSLQGNNQPQHF
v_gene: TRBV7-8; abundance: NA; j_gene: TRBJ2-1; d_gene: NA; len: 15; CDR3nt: TGTGCCAGCAGCTTCCCCCGGGGAGGTAGGAATGAGCAGTTCTTC; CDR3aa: CASSFPRGGRNEQFF
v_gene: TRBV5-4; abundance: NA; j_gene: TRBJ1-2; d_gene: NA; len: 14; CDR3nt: TGTGCCAGCAGCTTGGGTGACAGGAGCTATGGCTACACCTTC; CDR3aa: CASSLGDRSYGYTF
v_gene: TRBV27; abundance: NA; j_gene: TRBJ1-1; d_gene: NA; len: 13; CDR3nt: TGTGCCAGCAGATCGGGCGGCCAGGGGCGAGCTTTCTTT; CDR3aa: CASRSGGQGRAFF
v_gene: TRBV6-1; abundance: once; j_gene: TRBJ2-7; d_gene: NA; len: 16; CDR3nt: TGTGCCAGCAGTGACCGGAGGACGGGTACTACGAGGGAGCAGTACTTC; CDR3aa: CASSDRRTGTTREQYF
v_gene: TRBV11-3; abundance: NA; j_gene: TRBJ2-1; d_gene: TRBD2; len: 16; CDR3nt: TGTGCCAGCAGCTTAGATAGTAGCGGGAGTTACAATGAGCAGTTCTTC; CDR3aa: CASSLDSSGSYNEQFF
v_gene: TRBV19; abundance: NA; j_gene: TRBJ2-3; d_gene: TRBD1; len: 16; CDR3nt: TGTGCCAGTAGTATCTCCGGGACAGGGGGAACAGATACGCAGTATTTT; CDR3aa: CASSISGTGGTDTQYF
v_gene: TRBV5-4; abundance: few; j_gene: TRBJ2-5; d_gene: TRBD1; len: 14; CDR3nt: TGTGCCAGCAGACTGGACAGGCGCCAAGAGACCCAGTACTTC; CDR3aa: CASRLDRRQETQYF
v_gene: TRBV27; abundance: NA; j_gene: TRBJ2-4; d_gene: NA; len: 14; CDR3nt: TGTGCCAGCGCCCCGACAGTAGCCAAAAACATTCAGTACTTC; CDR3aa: CASAPTVAKNIQYF
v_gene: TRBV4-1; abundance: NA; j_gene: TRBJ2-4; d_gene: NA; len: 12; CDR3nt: TGCGCCAGCAGCCCGGGGTTAAACATTCAGTACTTC; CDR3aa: CASSPGLNIQYF
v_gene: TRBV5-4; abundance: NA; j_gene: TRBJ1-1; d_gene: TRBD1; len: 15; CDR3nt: TGTGCCAGCAGCAAAAGGCAGGGGGCTAACACTGAAGCTTTCTTT; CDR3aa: CASSKRQGANTEAFF
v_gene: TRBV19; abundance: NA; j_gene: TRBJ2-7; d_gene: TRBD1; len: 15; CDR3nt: TGTGCCAGTAGTATAATGGGACAGGGGTCCTCCGAGCAGTACTTC; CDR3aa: CASSIMGQGSSEQYF
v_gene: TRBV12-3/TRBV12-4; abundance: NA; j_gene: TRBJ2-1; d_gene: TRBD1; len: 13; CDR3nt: TGTGCCAGCACCCTTGGGGTCTGGACAGGGCGGTTCTTC; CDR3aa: CASTLGVWTGRFF
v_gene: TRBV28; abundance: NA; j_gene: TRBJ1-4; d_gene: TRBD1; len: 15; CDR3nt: TGTGCCAGCAGTTTATTCGGGCCCCGAGGGGGCAGACTGTTTTTT; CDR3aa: CASSLFGPRGGRLFF
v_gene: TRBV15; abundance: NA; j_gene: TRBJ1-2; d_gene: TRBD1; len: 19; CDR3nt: TGTGCCACCAGCAAGTTCGCCGGGACAGGGTATGGAGGTGACTATGGCTACACCTTC; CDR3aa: CATSKFAGTGYGGDYGYTF
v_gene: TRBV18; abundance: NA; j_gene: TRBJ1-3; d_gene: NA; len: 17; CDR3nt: TGTGCCAGCTCACCACCTCGGCAGTACAGCTCTGGAAACACCATATATTTT; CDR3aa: CASSPPRQYSSGNTIYF
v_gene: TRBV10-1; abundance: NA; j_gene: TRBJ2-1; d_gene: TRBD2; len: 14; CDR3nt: TGCGCCAGCAGTGAGGTAGCGGGAGAGGATGAGCAGTTCTTC; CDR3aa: CASSEVAGEDEQFF
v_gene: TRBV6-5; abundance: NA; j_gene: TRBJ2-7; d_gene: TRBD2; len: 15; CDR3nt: TGTGCCAGCACTCCGGGACTAGCGGGAGTTCACGAGCAGTACTTC; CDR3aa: CASTPGLAGVHEQYF